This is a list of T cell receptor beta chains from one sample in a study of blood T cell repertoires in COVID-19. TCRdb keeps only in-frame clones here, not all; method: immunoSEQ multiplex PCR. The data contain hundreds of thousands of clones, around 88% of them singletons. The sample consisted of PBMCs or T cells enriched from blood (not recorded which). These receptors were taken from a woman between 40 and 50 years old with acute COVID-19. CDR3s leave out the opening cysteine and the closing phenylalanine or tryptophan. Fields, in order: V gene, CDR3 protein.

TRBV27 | ASRGRGPSGANVLT
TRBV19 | ASSIGRLAGVYEQY
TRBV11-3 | ASSPPDTAGEETQY
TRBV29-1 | SVDSPGEVDTQY
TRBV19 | ASSIQGKETQY
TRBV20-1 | SAQYQETQY
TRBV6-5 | ASSPRGLPYEQY
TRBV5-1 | ASSLNSGLGQETQY
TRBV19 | ASSYSGSSYNEQF
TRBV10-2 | ASSEGQFSYEQY
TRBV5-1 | ASSFEGGSQPQH
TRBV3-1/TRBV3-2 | ASSPLSGLSEQY
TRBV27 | ASNMDRGLGTQY
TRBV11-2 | ASSLSPVSYEQY
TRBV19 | ASTLGILGENEQF
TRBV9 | ASSVGSGRYNEQF
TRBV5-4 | ASSIQGAGETQY
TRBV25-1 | ASSASFEQY
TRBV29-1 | SVEDKTDWVAEAF
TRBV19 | ASSQYRGSYEQY
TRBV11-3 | ASSRGLAGPNEQF
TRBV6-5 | ASGQDSKYGYT
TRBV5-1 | ASSSSSGLAGGGAGELF
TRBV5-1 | ASSLTGSQPQH
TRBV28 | ASSQQGNGYT
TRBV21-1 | ASSKGGARREQRNEQF
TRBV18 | ASSPPGLANTDTQY
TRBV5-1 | ASRDLKRPTHNARTPPTETQY
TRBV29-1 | SVHGLVYNEQF
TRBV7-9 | ASSLEQLNTEAF
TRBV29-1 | SVEDPGTAHPNTEAF
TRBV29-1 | SAQLPTYEQY
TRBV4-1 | ASSHPLAGGTDTQY
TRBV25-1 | ASSEPLAGDTGELF
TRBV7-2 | ASSLFSGSSDTQY
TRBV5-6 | ASSSEEGNTIY
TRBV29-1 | SVVGVGPTNTGELF
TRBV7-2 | ASSLPGVREQY
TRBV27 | ASRLAGTGPLRTQY
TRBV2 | ATRGREVEQF
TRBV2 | ASLQGIGTEAF
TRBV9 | ASSVDASGAYEQY
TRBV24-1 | ATSDHQGPEQY
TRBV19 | ASEIDRAGELF
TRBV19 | ASTNMGLAGVGDEQF
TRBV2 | ASSEEGVSQPQH
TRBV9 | ASSAPPGRLNEQF
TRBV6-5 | ASNKGGFNYGYT
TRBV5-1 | ASSLDSQETQY